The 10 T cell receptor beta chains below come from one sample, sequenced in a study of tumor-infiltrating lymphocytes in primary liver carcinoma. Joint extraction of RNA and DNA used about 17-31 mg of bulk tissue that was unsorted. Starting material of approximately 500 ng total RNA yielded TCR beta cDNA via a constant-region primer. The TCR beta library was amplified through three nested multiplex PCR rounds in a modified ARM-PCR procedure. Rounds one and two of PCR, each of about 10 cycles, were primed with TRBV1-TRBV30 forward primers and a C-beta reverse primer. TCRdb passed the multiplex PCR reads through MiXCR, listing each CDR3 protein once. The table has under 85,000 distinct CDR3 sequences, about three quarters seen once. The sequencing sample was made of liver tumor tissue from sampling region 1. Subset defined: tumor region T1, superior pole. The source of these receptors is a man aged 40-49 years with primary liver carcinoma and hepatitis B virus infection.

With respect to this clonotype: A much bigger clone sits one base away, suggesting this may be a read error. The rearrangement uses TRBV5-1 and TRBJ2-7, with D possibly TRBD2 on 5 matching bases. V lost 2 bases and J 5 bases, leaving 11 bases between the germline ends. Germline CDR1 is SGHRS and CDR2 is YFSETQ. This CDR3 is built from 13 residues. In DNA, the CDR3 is TGCGCCAGCAGCTTCGCGATTAGCGACGAGCAGTACTTC. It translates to CASSFAISDEQYF.

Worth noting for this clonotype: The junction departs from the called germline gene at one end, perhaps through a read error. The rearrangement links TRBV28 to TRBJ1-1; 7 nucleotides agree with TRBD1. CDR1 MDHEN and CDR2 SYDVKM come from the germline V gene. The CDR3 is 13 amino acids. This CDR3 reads CANSLSQTGATFF. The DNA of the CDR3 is TGTGCCAACAGTTTATCCCAAACAGGGGCGACTTTCTTT.

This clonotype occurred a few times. CDR3 nucleotides: TGTGCCAGCAGCCGGGCCCTCTTCGATGAGCAGTTCTTC. The encoded protein is CASSRALFDEQFF. The chain links TRBV7-2 to TRBJ2-1; D call uncertain. Germline CDR1 reads SGHTA; CDR2 reads FQGNSA. V gave up 5 bases and J gave up 8 bases, with 13 bases separating them. The CDR3 runs to 13 residues.

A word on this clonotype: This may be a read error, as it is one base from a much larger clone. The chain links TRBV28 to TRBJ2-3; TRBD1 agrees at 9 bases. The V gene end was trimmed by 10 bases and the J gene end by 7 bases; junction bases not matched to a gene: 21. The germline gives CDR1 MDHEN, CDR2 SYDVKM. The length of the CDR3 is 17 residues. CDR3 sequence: CATKGPQGATSTNTQYF. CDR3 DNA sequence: TGTGCCACTAAAGGGCCACAGGGGGCGACTAGCACCAATACGCAGTATTTT.

The CDR3 reads CATSAPGLHNEQFF. The CDR3 bases are TGTGCCACCAGTGCTCCAGGCCTTCACAATGAGCAGTTCTTC. The chain combines TRBV24-1 with TRBJ2-1, with no clear D. CDR3 length: 14 amino acids. The ends were cut back, 5 bases at V and 5 bases at J, with 12 bases in the middle. CDR1 is KGHDR, CDR2 SFDVKD, per germline.

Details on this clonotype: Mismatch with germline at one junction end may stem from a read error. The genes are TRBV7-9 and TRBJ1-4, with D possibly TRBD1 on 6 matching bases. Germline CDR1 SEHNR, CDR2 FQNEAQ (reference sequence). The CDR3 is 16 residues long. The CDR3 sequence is CASSFDLYRVGEKLSF. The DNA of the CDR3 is TGTGCCAGCAGCTTCGACTTGTACAGGGTCGGTGAAAAACTGTCTTTT.

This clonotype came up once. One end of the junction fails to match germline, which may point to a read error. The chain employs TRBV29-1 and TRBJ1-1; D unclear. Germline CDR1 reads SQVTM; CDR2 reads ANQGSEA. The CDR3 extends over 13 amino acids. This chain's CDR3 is CSVLGAASSEAFF. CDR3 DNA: TGCAGCGTCCTAGGCGCGGCCTCCTCTGAAGCTTTCTTC.

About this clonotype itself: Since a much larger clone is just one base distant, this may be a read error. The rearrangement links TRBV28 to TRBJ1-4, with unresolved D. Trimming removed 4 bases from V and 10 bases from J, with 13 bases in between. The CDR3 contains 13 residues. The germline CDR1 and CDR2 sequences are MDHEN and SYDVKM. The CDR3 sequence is CASSSTFSGKLFF. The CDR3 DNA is TGTGCCAGCAGTTCCACATTTTCTGGAAAACTGTTTTTT.

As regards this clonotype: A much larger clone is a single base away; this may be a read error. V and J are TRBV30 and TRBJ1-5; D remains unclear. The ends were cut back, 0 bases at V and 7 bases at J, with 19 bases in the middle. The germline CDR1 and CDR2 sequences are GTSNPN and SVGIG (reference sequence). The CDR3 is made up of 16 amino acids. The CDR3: CAWSVRRRNAGQPQHF. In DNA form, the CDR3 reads TGTGCCTGGAGTGTTCGGAGGAGGAATGCTGGACAGCCCCAGCATTTT.

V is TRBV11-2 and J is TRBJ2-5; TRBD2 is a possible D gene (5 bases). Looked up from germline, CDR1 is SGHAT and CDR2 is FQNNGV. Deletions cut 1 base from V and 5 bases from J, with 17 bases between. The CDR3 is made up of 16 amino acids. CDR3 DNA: TGTGCCAGCAGCTTAGGGAGTAGCGACCCCAGGGAGACCCAGTACTTC. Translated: CASSLGSSDPRETQYF.